This TCR beta chain was found in a study of cytomegalovirus exposure and HLA in healthy donors. Primers for the PCR totalled 60 Vbeta and 13 Jbeta. TCRdb's table, derived via immunoSEQ multiplex PCR, lists solely in-frame clones and lacks some. The sample lists about 150,000 clones, about 84% seen once, with around 6% in the top ten. The sequence was obtained from a middle-aged woman in good health and CMV-seropositive. Sequencing input: PBMCs.

Written as DNA, the CDR3 is TGTGCCAGCAGTCGTCGACAGGGCTCGAATGAAAAACTGTTTTTT. Amino acid sequence: CASSRRQGSNEKLFF. The chain employs TRBV2 and TRBJ1-4; 7 bases are shared with TRBD1. CDR3 length: 15 residues. V dropped 5 bases and J dropped 5; count of bases not matched to a gene: 8. Germline values: CDR1 SNHLY, CDR2 FYNNEI.